This TCR beta chain was identified during a study of blood T cell repertoires in COVID-19. For the study at large: PBMCs, B-cell-depleted T cells, or T cells were the source of the cDNA or gDNA that made up the material.

CDR1 is SGHTA and CDR2 is FQGNSA in the germline V gene. With V trimmed by 2 bases and J by 3 bases, 8 bases remained unmatched. This CDR3 spans 17 amino acids. Assay used: immunoSEQ multiplex PCR; TCRdb lists only in-frame clones, some missing. The sample gives roughly 150,000 clones, 84% of which show up once; 8% is in the top ten. Sequencing was carried out using PBMCs or T cells enriched from blood (not recorded which). This TCR derives from a woman aged 45-59 years who had recovered from COVID-19. The gene calls are TRBV7-2 and TRBJ2-7; 12 bases are a match to TRBD2. CDR3 region: CASSLRTSGAVSYEQYF. For the CDR3, the DNA is TGTGCCAGCAGCTTACGGACTAGCGGGGCGGTCAGCTACGAGCAGTACTTC.